Sequencing of this T cell receptor beta chain was carried out in a study of Ad26.COV2.S vaccination and SARS-CoV-2 variants. On the study more broadly: Ad26.COV2.S was injected intramuscularly once or twice, 56 days apart.

As for this clone: Its antigen is unidentified.

Study-wide findings and caveats: Once vaccination had occurred, spike-specific CD8+ and CD4+ T cell responses reportedly showed substantial breadth. Overall T cell responses may have been underestimated by the analyses of TCR breadth and depth.

The CDR3 consists of 14 residues. J lost 6 bases, V lost 3 bases, and 5 bases had no gene match. Germline V gene sequence: CDR1 MNHEY, CDR2 SMNVEV (reference sequence). Libraries were prepared by immunoSEQ multiplex PCR; TCRdb keeps only in-frame clonotypes and omits some of them. This table has about 400,000 clones, about 89% appearing once. As to treatment: 15 to 20 received Ad26.COV2.S at low or high dose, single or two shots; about 5 received placebo; per-sample allocation not given. Following the first vaccine or placebo injection, samples were taken on day 63. Vaccine was an Ad26 vector expressing Wuhan-strain SARS-CoV-2 spike.

The source material was peripheral blood, sampled in a trial of Ad26.COV2.S vaccine versus placebo. The clonotype was recovered from a person between 18 and 60 years old who received the Ad26.COV2.S COVID-19 vaccine or a placebo. V gene TRBV27 combines with J gene TRBJ2-1, with 7 bases identical to TRBD2. In DNA form, the CDR3 reads TGTGCCAGCAGTTTCCGGCGGGAGAGCAATGAGCAGTTCTTC. It specifies CASSFRRESNEQFF.